Listed here are 28 T cell receptor beta chains from one sample, sequenced in a study of cytomegalovirus exposure and HLA in healthy donors. It was with 60 Vbeta and 13 Jbeta primers that the PCR ran. Generated by immunoSEQ multiplex PCR, the TCRdb table keeps only in-frame clones and is missing some. The sample has about 190,000 clones, about 90% seen once. Sequenced material: PBMCs. The receptors stem from a man aged 25 to 40 in good health and CMV-seronegative.

This sequence joins TRBV14 and TRBJ2-7; maybe TRBD1 (6 bases). Trimming took off 4 bases at V and 6 bases at J, with 19 bases between the two ends. Germline assignment: CDR1 SGHDN and CDR2 FVKESK. This CDR3 spans 15 amino acids. CDR3 bases: TGTGCCAGCAGCCCGTGGGACACCACTACTGGCGAGCAGTACTTC. Translation gives CASSPWDTTTGEQYF.

The CDR3 DNA reads as TGTGCCAGCAGCTTAGGTCCGGTACCAGGGGGTGGACGGGGCTACACCTTC. Its protein product is CASSLGPVPGGGRGYTF. The chain is built from TRBV7-8 and TRBJ1-2; the match to TRBD1 covers 7 bases. This CDR3 is built from 17 residues. With V trimmed by 1 base and J by 8 bases, 16 bases remained unmatched. Per germline, CDR1 SGHVS and CDR2 FQNEAQ.

This chain joins TRBV9 and TRBJ2-1, with TRBD2 identical over 7 bases. CDR3 length: 15 amino acids. Germline values: CDR1 SGDLS, CDR2 YYNGEE. Unmatched junction bases numbered 5, after V lost 1 base and J lost 4 bases. CDR3 loop: CASSVRLASYNEQFF. CDR3 nucleotide sequence: TGTGCCAGCAGCGTACGACTAGCCTCTTACAATGAGCAGTTCTTC.

V is TRBV29-1 and J is TRBJ1-2, with a possible D match to TRBD1 (5 bases). Trimming stripped 2 bases from V and 10 bases from J, with 14 bases between. In germline, CDR1 is SQVTM, CDR2 ANQGSEA. This CDR3 comprises 12 residues. The CDR3 nucleotides are TGCAGCGTTGAACCCCAGGGTTTTGACTACACCTTC. Protein product: CSVEPQGFDYTF. The full variable domain, with the rest looked up from reference TRBV29-1 and TRBJ1-2, is SAVISQKPSRDICQRGTSLTIQCQVDSQVTMMFWYRQQPGQSLTLIATANQGSEATYESGFVIDKFPISRPNLTFSTLTVSNMSPEDSSIYLCSVEPQGFDYTFGSGTRLTVV.

This chain joins TRBV6-4 and TRBJ2-1; D might be TRBD2 (6 bases). The ends were cut back, 4 bases at V and 7 bases at J, with 17 bases in the middle. The CDR3 spans 15 residues. Germline V gene data show CDR1 as MRHNA and CDR2 as SNTAGT. Here the CDR3 reads CASSVIPGALNEQFF. CDR3 nucleotide sequence: TGTGCCAGCAGTGTAATTCCGGGAGCTCTTAATGAGCAGTTCTTC.

The chain combines TRBV27 with TRBJ2-7; 9 nucleotides align to TRBD2. The germline V gene encodes CDR1 MNHEY and CDR2 SMNVEV (reference sequence). This CDR3 region has 14 residues. J was trimmed by 4 bases and V by 11 bases; bases with no gene match: 12. The CDR3 spells CAARASGTLYEQYF. The CDR3 nucleotides read TGTGCCGCACGGGCTAGCGGGACTTTATACGAGCAGTACTTC.

The J gene is TRBJ2-5, the V gene TRBV4-3; no clear D. The germline V and J ends were trimmed by 0 bases and 5 bases, with 7 bases remaining between them. CDR3 length: 13 amino acids. The germline V gene has CDR1 LGHNA and CDR2 YSLEER. The CDR3 nucleotides read TGCGCCAGCAGCCAAGATATCCAGGAGACCCAGTACTTC. It translates to CASSQDIQETQYF.

J is TRBJ2-1 and V is TRBV11-3; D remains unclear. Trimming cost V 5 bases and J 1 base, with 3 bases left between them. The CDR3 spans 12 residues. Germline loops: CDR1 SGHNT, CDR2 YENEEA. DNA for the CDR3: TGTGCCAGCAGCCGTTCCTACAATGAGCAGTTCTTC. This encodes CASSRSYNEQFF.

The chain links TRBV9 to TRBJ2-3; 13 bases are a match to TRBD2. There are 20 residues in the CDR3. Looked up from germline, CDR1 is SGDLS and CDR2 is YYNGEE. With 0 bases clipped from V and 1 base from J, the junction kept 11 bases outside the gene matches. CDR3 DNA sequence: TGTGCCAGCAGCGTAGGTGGACTAGCGGGAGTAGGGGTGGGCACAGATACGCAGTATTTT. Amino acid sequence: CASSVGGLAGVGVGTDTQYF.

The V call is TRBV6-1, the J call TRBJ2-2; no definite D call. The CDR3 contains 12 residues. V shed 7 bases and J shed 6 bases, with 9 bases lying between them. The germline gives CDR1 MNHNS, CDR2 SASEGT. The CDR3: CASIDTAGELFF. CDR3 bases: TGTGCCAGCATCGACACCGCCGGGGAGCTGTTTTTT.

The chain recombines TRBV21-1 with TRBJ1-2; the table assigns TRBD1, which was not confirmed against the DNA. TRBV21-1 is a documented pseudogene. The length of the CDR3 is 15 residues. The CDR3 DNA reads TGTGCCAGCAGAACCGGGACAGGGAAACACTATGGCTACACCTTC. It translates to CASRTGTGKHYGYTF.

The rearrangement links TRBV6-5 to TRBJ2-1; TRBD2 matches at 11 bases. This CDR3 comprises 14 residues. The germline gives CDR1 MNHEY, CDR2 SVGAGI. The junction had 5 bases not matched to a gene; V was cut back by 8 bases and J by 5 bases. CDR3 loop: CASWASGGNNEQFF. The CDR3 DNA is TGTGCCAGCTGGGCTAGCGGGGGGAACAATGAGCAGTTCTTC.

V and J are TRBV4-1 and TRBJ2-5, with D possibly being TRBD2 (5 bases). Germline V gene lookup returns CDR1 MGHRA and CDR2 YSYEKL. Trimming took 4 bases from V and 9 from J, leaving 12 bases between them. The length of the CDR3 is 12 residues. CDR3 DNA sequence: TGCGCCAGCAGCCCCTCGGTCGGGGCCCAGTACTTC. As protein: CASSPSVGAQYF.

J is TRBJ1-6 and V is TRBV5-4, with D unclear. Trimming cost V 0 bases and J 10 bases, with 14 bases left between them. CDR1 is SGHNT, CDR2 YYREEE, per germline (reference sequence). The CDR3 length is 15 residues. The CDR3 region is CASSLDSRAGSPLHF. CDR3 nucleotide sequence: TGTGCCAGCAGCTTGGATAGCCGCGCGGGATCACCCCTCCACTTT.

The rearrangement uses TRBV18 and TRBJ2-1, with TRBD2 matching over 14 bases. Per germline, CDR1 KGHSH and CDR2 LQKENI. The J segment lost 10 bases and the V segment lost 5 bases, leaving 7 bases of the junction unmatched. This CDR3 has 15 residues. The CDR3 bases are TGTGCCAGCTCATACGAGACTAGCGGGAGGGGCGAGCAGTTCTTC. It yields the protein CASSYETSGRGEQFF.

The rearrangement joins TRBV14 to TRBJ1-2; tentative D call: TRBD1 (5 bases). The CDR3 runs 15 residues. V was cut by 0 bases and J by 6 bases, with 14 bases left in between. Germline assignment: CDR1 SGHDN and CDR2 FVKESK. CDR3 residues: CASSQERQTLNGYTF. CDR3 nucleotides: TGTGCCAGCAGCCAAGAAAGACAGACCCTAAATGGCTACACCTTC.

This chain uses TRBV6-4 with TRBJ2-2; D perhaps matches TRBD1 (6 bases). This CDR3 has 14 amino acids. From germline, CDR1 is MRHNA and CDR2 SNTAGT. V lost 5 bases and J lost 6, with 13 bases in between. The CDR3 loop reads CASSRQVEPGELFF. The CDR3 coding sequence is TGTGCCAGCAGTAGACAGGTGGAACCCGGGGAGCTGTTTTTT.

V gene TRBV7-2 combines with J gene TRBJ2-7, with 7 positions matching TRBD2. Per the germline V gene, CDR1 is SGHTA and CDR2 is FQGNSA. This CDR3 spans 16 amino acids. V lost 5 bases to trimming and J lost 4 bases; unmatched junction nucleotides: 14. The CDR3 here is CASSPSAGVLLYEQYF. The CDR3 nucleotides read TGTGCCAGCAGCCCTTCCGCGGGGGTTCTCCTTTACGAGCAGTACTTC.

V usage is TRBV14 and J usage is TRBJ2-5, with D perhaps TRBD1 (6 bases). This CDR3 has 14 residues. The germline V and J ends were trimmed by 0 bases and 5 bases, with 10 bases remaining between them. In germline, CDR1 is SGHDN, CDR2 FVKESK. CDR3 bases: TGTGCCAGCAGCCAAGACCAGGGGCCGGAGACCCAGTACTTC. Residues: CASSQDQGPETQYF.

This chain links TRBV7-2 with TRBJ1-6; the match to TRBD1 covers 7 bases. Germline assignment: CDR1 SGHTA and CDR2 FQGNSA. This CDR3 comprises 13 residues. J lost 8 bases, V lost 5 bases, and 3 bases had no gene match. CDR3 sequence: CASSLTGDSPLHF. CDR3 sequence (DNA): TGTGCCAGCAGCCTCACAGGGGATTCACCCCTCCACTTT.

The chain couples TRBV5-1 to TRBJ2-2; D might be TRBD2 (6 bases). Germline CDR1 SGHRS, CDR2 YFSETQ. This CDR3 is built from 15 residues. V gave up 8 bases and J gave up 1 base, with 15 bases separating them. The CDR3 region is CASSHREMNTGELFF. CDR3 sequence (DNA): TGCGCCAGTTCCCACCGGGAGATGAACACCGGGGAGCTGTTTTTT.

The CDR3 protein is CASSEGGDTEAFF. For the CDR3, the DNA is TGTGCCAGCTCAGAGGGGGGGGACACTGAAGCTTTCTTT. The chain carries TRBV18 and TRBJ1-1; D might be TRBD1 (6 bases). Germline values: CDR1 KGHSH, CDR2 LQKENI. The germline V and J ends were trimmed by 5 bases and 3 bases, with 10 bases remaining between them. The CDR3 loop spans 13 amino acids.

J is TRBJ2-5 and V is TRBV13, with 8 nucleotides matching TRBD1. The J call could be wrong; TRBJ2-7 is a better fit for the DNA end. Germline CDR1 is PRHDT and CDR2 is FYEKMQ (reference sequence). The CDR3 is made up of 15 amino acids. For the CDR3, the DNA is TGTGCCAGCAGCTACCTGGACAGGGAACCATACGAGCAGTACTTC. Translating it yields CASSYLDREPYEQYF.

The chain carries TRBV27 and TRBJ2-2; 8 nucleotides align to TRBD2. After removal of 3 bases from V and 4 bases from J, the junction contained 1 base not matched to a gene. The CDR3 is 14 residues long. Germline CDR1 and CDR2: MNHEY and SMNVEV (reference sequence). The chain's CDR3 is CASSFGGGTGELFF. In DNA form, the CDR3 reads TGTGCCAGCAGTTTCGGGGGGGGCACCGGGGAGCTGTTTTTT.

The rearrangement uses TRBV19 and TRBJ1-2; D might be TRBD1 (5 bases). The V end was cut by 5 bases, the J end by 4 bases, with 17 bases between. The CDR3 covers 15 residues. The germline CDR1 and CDR2 sequences are LNHDA and SQIVND (reference sequence). This CDR3 is CASSYKGPNPYGYTF. In DNA form, the CDR3 reads TGTGCCAGTAGTTACAAGGGGCCTAATCCCTATGGCTACACCTTC.

This clone was seen once. CDR3 in amino acids: CASKGQGVDEQYF. CDR3 sequence (DNA): TGTGCCAGCAAGGGACAGGGGGTTGACGAGCAGTACTTC. The J gene is TRBJ2-7, the V gene TRBV28; 11 positions match TRBD1. The CDR3 has 13 amino acids. V lost 7 bases, J lost 5 bases, and 4 bases stayed unmatched. CDR1 and CDR2 from the germline V gene are MDHEN and SYDVKM. The full variable domain, in which reference TRBV28 and TRBJ2-7 provide the parts outside the CDR3, is DVKVTQSSRYLVKRTGEKVFLECVQDMDHENMFWYRQDPGLGLRLIYFSYDVKMKEKGDIPEGYSVSREKKERFSLILESASTNQTSMYLCASKGQGVDEQYFGPGTRLTVT.

The chain joins TRBV6-5 to TRBJ1-3; the D gene is possibly TRBD1 (5 bases). Germline CDR1 and CDR2: MNHEY and SVGAGI. Trimming took 6 bases from V and 0 from J, leaving 12 bases between them. There are 15 residues in the CDR3. The DNA for the CDR3 is TGTGCCAGCAGGGTACAGGCCAGCTCTGGAAACACCATATATTTT. Its protein is CASRVQASSGNTIYF.

Remarks on this clone: Mismatch with germline at one junction end may stem from a read error. The chain carries TRBV6-5 and TRBJ2-6; tentatively, D is TRBD2 (6 bases). This CDR3 is 12 amino acids long. The germline V gene encodes CDR1 MNHEY and CDR2 SVGAGI. CDR3: CASRGGANGLTF. The CDR3, as DNA: TGTGCCAGCAGAGGCGGGGCCAACGGCCTGACTTTC.